The clone carrying this TCR beta chain was recorded only once. Germline CDR1 ENHRY, CDR2 SYGVKD. CDR3 size: 12 residues. V dropped 8 bases and J dropped 6 bases, with 13 bases sitting between them. These data belong to a study of blood T cell repertoires in COVID-19. Study-wide context: The samples span acute and convalescent COVID-19 from the United States, Italy and Spain.

Assay: immunoSEQ multiplex PCR; the TCRdb copy retains only in-frame clones and omits some. In the table there are 50,000 to 65,000 clones, about 87% of which are singletons. The chain links TRBV10-3 to TRBJ1-1; the D gene is possibly TRBD1 (6 bases). This TCR was sampled from a man in his sixties or seventies with acute or convalescent COVID-19. The specimen was peripheral blood. Written as DNA, the CDR3 is TGTGCCATCGGGGGCTTGGGCGCTGAAGCTTTCTTT. This codes for CAIGGLGAEAFF.